The clone carrying this T cell receptor (beta chain) has only a few counts. Its cognate antigen is unknown. This sample stems from a study of beta chain features in type 1 diabetes. General study points: Patients with Type 1 diabetes showed moderately but significantly shorter TCRB CDR3s in all four CD4+ subsets.

cDNA synthesis used the whole RNA isolate, giving expressed TCRB sequences. The average read count of naive, central memory and regulatory T cell samples was approximately 4 million. TCRdb's copy holds only in-frame clones and misses some; the assay was immunoSEQ multiplex PCR. The sample holds 200,000 to 250,000 clones, under 20% seen once. CDR3 size: 15 residues. V shed 6 bases, J shed 3 bases, and the junction held 8 bases outside the gene matches. Germline V lookup: CDR1 MGHRA, CDR2 YSYEKL. Sampling consisted of one heparinised blood draw per donor, averaging roughly 100 mL. CD4+ cells of the naive, central memory, regulatory and stem cell-like memory types were sorted via CD45RO/CCR7/CD25/CD127/CD95/CD27.

This rearrangement joins TRBV4-1 to TRBJ2-7, with 10 nucleotides matching TRBD1. The receptor comes from a man aged 25 to 40 with type 1 diabetes. What was sequenced was naive CD4+ T cells from blood. Here the CDR3 DNA reads TGCGCCAGCAGTAGAACCGGGACAGGGGTCTACGAGCAGTACTTC. Amino acids: CASSRTGTGVYEQYF.